The following is a TCR beta chain sequence with its context. Its antigen is not identified. Cycle 7 day 1, cycle 4 day 1, and baseline were the timepoints at which blood was sampled. The entry originates in a study of OX40 agonist ivuxolimab in advanced cancers. Study-wide context: Patients in the trial were receiving intravenous ivuxolimab every 2 weeks, at doses of 0.01 to 10 mg/kg. Study-wide findings and caveats: More expanded clones were seen, on average, in CD8+ T cells than in CD4+. Low normalized T-cell clonal expansion also characterized some of the nonresponders.

Sequencing used immunoSEQ multiplex PCR; TCRdb keeps in-frame clones, though not all of them. Among tens of thousands of clones, 81% were seen once, and the ten largest hold roughly 4.8%. The germline V gene encodes CDR1 SGHTA and CDR2 FQGNSA. This CDR3 has 15 amino acids. The V end lost 2 bases, the J end lost 5 bases, and 10 bases lay between the germline ends. The sample in question was CD4+ or CD8+ T cells sorted from blood, obtained in a trial of the OX40 agonist ivuxolimab. The V gene is TRBV7-2, the J gene TRBJ1-6; D ambiguous. The sequence was obtained from an adult with an advanced solid tumor such as melanoma, head and neck, liver or kidney cancer. DNA of the CDR3: TGTGCCAGCAGCTTACTGGACCTTGATAATTCACCCCTCCACTTT. Translating it yields CASSLLDLDNSPLHF.